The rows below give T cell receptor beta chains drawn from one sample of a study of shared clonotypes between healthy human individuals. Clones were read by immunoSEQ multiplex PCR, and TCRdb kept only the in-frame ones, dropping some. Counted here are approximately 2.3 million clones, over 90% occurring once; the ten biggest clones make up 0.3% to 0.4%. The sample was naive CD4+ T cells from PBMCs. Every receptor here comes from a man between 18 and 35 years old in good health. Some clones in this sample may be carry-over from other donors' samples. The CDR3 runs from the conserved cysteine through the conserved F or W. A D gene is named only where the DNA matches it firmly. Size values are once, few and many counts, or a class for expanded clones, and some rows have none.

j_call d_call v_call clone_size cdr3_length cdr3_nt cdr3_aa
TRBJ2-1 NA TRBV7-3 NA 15 TGTGCCAGCAGCTTAATTGACTCTCGGAAGAGTGAGCAGTTCTTC CASSLIDSRKSEQFF
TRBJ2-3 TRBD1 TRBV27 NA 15 TGTGCCAGCAGTGCGGGACAGGTGAGGGGCGATACGCAGTATTTT CASSAGQVRGDTQYF
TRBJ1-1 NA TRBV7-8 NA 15 TGTGCCAGCAGCTTAGTGGGGGCCCTGGACACTGAAGCTTTCTTT CASSLVGALDTEAFF
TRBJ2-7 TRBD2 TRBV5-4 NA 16 TGTGCCAGCAGCTTGTCTAGCGGGAGCGCTACCTACGAGCAGTACTTC CASSLSSGSATYEQYF
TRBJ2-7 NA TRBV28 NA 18 TGTGCCAGCAGTCCGACGACGCTTATAGTCCAGCCCTCCTACGAGCAGTACTTC CASSPTTLIVQPSYEQYF
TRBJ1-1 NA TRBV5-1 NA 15 TGCGCCAGCAGCTTGTTGGGGATAATGAACACTGAAGCTTTCTTT CASSLLGIMNTEAFF
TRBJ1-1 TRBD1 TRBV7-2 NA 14 TGTGCCAGCAGACTCGGACAGGGGGTGGGTGAAGCTTTCTTT CASRLGQGVGEAFF
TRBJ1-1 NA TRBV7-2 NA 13 TGTGCCAGCAGCTTAGACCCGAACACTGAAGCTTTCTTT CASSLDPNTEAFF
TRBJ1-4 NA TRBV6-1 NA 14 TGTGCCAGCAGCCGCGACAGGAGTAATGAAAAACTGTTTTTT CASSRDRSNEKLFF
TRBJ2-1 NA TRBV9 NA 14 TGTGCCAGCAGCCCCGGGACTGGCAGAGGGGAGCAGTTCTTC CASSPGTGRGEQFF
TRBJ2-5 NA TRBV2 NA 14 TGTGCCAGCATATTCGGACTACCGCAAGAGACCCAGTACTTC CASIFGLPQETQYF
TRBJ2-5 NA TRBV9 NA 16 TGTGCCAGCAGCGTAGCAGCGCGGGCCCCTCAAGAGACCCAGTACTTC CASSVAARAPQETQYF
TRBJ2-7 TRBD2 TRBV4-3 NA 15 TGCGCCAGCAGCCGAGATAGCGGGAGGGGGTACGAGCAGTACTTC CASSRDSGRGYEQYF
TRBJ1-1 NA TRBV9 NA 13 TGTGCCAGCAGCACGAGGGGGGGCACTGAAGCTTTCTTT CASSTRGGTEAFF
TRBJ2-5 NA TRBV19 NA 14 TGTGCCAGTAGAGTTCCGGGGGCCGCCGAGACCCAGTACTTC CASRVPGAAETQYF
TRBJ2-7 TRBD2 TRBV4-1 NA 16 TGCGCCAGCAGCCAAGACTGGGCGGGAGGGCCATACGAGCAGTACTTC CASSQDWAGGPYEQYF
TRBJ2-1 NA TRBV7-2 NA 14 TGTGCCAGCAGCTTAGGGTCCCCCTTCAATGAGCAGTTCTTC CASSLGSPFNEQFF
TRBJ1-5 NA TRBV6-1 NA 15 TGTGCCAGCAGAAGGGAAAGGGGAGGCAATCAGCCCCAGCATTTT CASRRERGGNQPQHF
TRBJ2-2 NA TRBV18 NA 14 TGTGCCAGCTCACGGGAATCCTACTACGGGGAGCTGTTTTTT CASSRESYYGELFF
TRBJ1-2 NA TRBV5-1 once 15 TGCGCCAGCAGCTTGGCCTTAACAGATAACTATGGCTACACCTTC CASSLALTDNYGYTF
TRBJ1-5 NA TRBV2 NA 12 TGTGCCAGCATGGACAGCAATCAGCCCCAGCATTTT CASMDSNQPQHF
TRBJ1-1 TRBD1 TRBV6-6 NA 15 TGTGCCAGCAGGTACACTACAGGGGGAGGCACTGAAGCTTTCTTT CASRYTTGGGTEAFF
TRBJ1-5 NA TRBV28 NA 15 TGTGCCAGCAGTTTAGGGTGGAGTAGCAATCAGCCCCAGCATTTT CASSLGWSSNQPQHF
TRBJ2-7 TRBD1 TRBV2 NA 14 TGTGCCAGCAGGAGGACAGGGAGCTCCTACGAGCAGTACTTC CASRRTGSSYEQYF
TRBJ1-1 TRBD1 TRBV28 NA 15 TGTGCCAGCAGTTTACGCCGACAGGGGTACACTGAAGCTTTCTTT CASSLRRQGYTEAFF
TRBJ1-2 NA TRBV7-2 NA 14 TGTGCCAGCAGCTTCCGAGAGGCAGACTATGGCTACACCTTC CASSFREADYGYTF
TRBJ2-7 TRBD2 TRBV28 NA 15 TGTGCCAGCAGCGATAGCGGGAGGGCCGGTCTCGAGCAGTACTTC CASSDSGRAGLEQYF
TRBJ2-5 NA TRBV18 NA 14 TGTGCCAGCTCATGGGAGAACCACCAAGAGACCCAGTACTTC CASSWENHQETQYF
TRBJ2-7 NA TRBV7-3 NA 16 TGTGCCAGCAGCTTAGGCCCGATCCGACAACCCTACGAGCAGTACTTC CASSLGPIRQPYEQYF
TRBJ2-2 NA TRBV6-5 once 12 TGTGCCAGCAGTTACTCTACCGGGGAGCTGTTTTTT CASSYSTGELFF
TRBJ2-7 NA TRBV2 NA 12 TGTGCCGCGGGGGCTAACTCCTACGAGCAGTACTTC CAAGANSYEQYF
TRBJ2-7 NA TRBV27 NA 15 TGTGCCAGCAGTTTATCCAGGGCAGGTTTAAGCGAGCAGTACTTC CASSLSRAGLSEQYF
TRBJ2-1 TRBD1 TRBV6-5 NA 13 TGTGCCAGCAGACTCGACAGGGTGAATGAGCAGTTCTTC CASRLDRVNEQFF
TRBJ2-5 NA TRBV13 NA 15 TGTGCCAGCAGCTTCCCTGAAGGAGGCCGGGAGACCCAGTACTTC CASSFPEGGRETQYF
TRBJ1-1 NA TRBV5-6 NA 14 TGTGCCAGCAGCTTGTGGGGTCGGCGCACTGAAGCTTTCTTT CASSLWGRRTEAFF
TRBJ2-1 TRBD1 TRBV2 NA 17 TGTGCCAGCAGTGGGTCGAGACAGGGGAGCTCCTACAATGAGCAGTTCTTC CASSGSRQGSSYNEQFF
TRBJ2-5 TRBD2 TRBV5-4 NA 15 TGTGCCAGCAGCTTGGGGCGGGAGCGTGAGGAGACCCAGTACTTC CASSLGREREETQYF
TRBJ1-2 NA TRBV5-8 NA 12 TGTGCCAGCAGCCTCCTCGACTATGGCTACACCTTC CASSLLDYGYTF
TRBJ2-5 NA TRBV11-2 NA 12 TGTGCCAGCAGCTTAGCCTTTGGGGCCCAGTACTTC CASSLAFGAQYF
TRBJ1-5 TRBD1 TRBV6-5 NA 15 TGTGCCAGCAGCTCCGGGACAGCCACCAATCAGCCCCAGCATTTT CASSSGTATNQPQHF
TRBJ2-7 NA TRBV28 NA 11 TGTGCCAGTGGACCCTCCTACGAGCAGTACTTC CASGPSYEQYF
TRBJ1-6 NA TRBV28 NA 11 TGTGCCAGCGGAACATCTTCACCCCTCCACTTT CASGTSSPLHF
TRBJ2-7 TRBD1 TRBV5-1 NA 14 TGCGCCAGCAGCTGGACAGGGGGGACCTACGAGCAGTACTTC CASSWTGGTYEQYF
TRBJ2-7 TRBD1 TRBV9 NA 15 TGTGCCAGCAGCGTACTCGGACAGGGGTCTGACGAGCAGTACTTC CASSVLGQGSDEQYF
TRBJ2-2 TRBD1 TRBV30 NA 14 TGTGCCTGGAGCGGGGGACAGGGTCACGGGGAGCTGTTTTTT CAWSGGQGHGELFF
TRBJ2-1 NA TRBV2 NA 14 TGTGCCAGCAGTCGAAGCTCCCTAGCGAATGAGCAGTTCTTC CASSRSSLANEQFF
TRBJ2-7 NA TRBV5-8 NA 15 TGTGCCAGCAGCTTGGTAGGGGCCAACTCCTACGAGCAGTACTTC CASSLVGANSYEQYF